Here is one T cell receptor beta chain with its context. The antigen remains undetermined. Sequencing was performed with immunoSEQ multiplex PCR; in TCRdb, only in-frame clones are kept and a portion is missing. The sample records hundreds of thousands of clones, 89% being singletons. This sample is part of a study of Ad26.COV2.S vaccination and SARS-CoV-2 variants. The sample's treatment: approximately 18 received Ad26.COV2.S at low or high dose, single or two shots; 5 received placebo; per-sample allocation not given. Material that was analyzed had been drawn on day 63 after the first vaccine or placebo injection. Recruitment in Boston yielded a donor of adult age, 18-55 years. The CDR3 totals 14 residues. V shed 5 bases and J shed 2 bases, with 13 bases lying between them. In germline, CDR1 is PRHDT, CDR2 FYEKMQ (reference sequence). The study's findings and limits: The breadth of spike-specific CD8+ and CD4+ T cell responses after vaccination was reportedly substantial.

The rearrangement uses TRBV13 and TRBJ2-7; TRBD2 is a possible D gene (7 bases). The specimen comprised peripheral blood, sampled in a trial of Ad26.COV2.S vaccine versus placebo. The receptor's source is a person between 18 and 59 years old who received the Ad26.COV2.S COVID-19 vaccine or a placebo. CDR3 region: CASSTRGGPYEQYF. The CDR3, as DNA: TGTGCCAGCAGCACCCGCGGGGGCCCCTACGAGCAGTACTTC.